The 26 T cell receptor beta chains below come from one sample, sequenced in a study of PD-1 blockade in classical Hodgkin lymphoma. TCRdb's table, derived via immunoSEQ multiplex PCR, lists solely in-frame clones and lacks some. The sample holds tens of thousands of clones; roughly three quarters are singletons and the top ten take about a fifth. Noted time point: cycle 4 day 1 (C4D1), after about 6 weeks of nivolumab. In every patient, relapse followed autologous stem cell transplantation, while exposure to brentuximab vedotin differed. This material consisted of peripheral blood mononuclear cells (PBMCs), taken before the fourth cycle of nivolumab. The receptors come from a human donor with classical Hodgkin lymphoma.

This clone was observed once. The chain employs TRBV4-3 and TRBJ1-1, with a possible D match to TRBD1 (5 bases). The germline V gene encodes CDR1 LGHNA and CDR2 YSLEER. V gave up 3 bases and J gave up 4 bases, with 18 bases separating them. CDR3 size: 16 residues. The CDR3 reads CASSQVFEGRSTEAFF. The DNA for the CDR3 is TGCGCCAGCAGCCAGGTCTTTGAGGGGCGCAGCACTGAAGCTTTCTTT.

The chain uses TRBV5-4 and TRBJ2-1; perhaps D is TRBD1 or TRBD2 (6 bases each). The CDR3 extends over 15 amino acids. Germline CDR1 SGHNT, CDR2 YYREEE (reference sequence). The germline V and J ends were trimmed by 0 bases and 3 bases, with 10 bases remaining between them. CDR3 sequence (DNA): TGTGCCAGCAGCTTGGGGGGGGCCCACTACAATGAGCAGTTCTTC. It encodes CASSLGGAHYNEQFF.

This chain links TRBV7-9 with TRBJ1-2; TRBD1 might be the D (5 bases). The V end lost 4 bases, the J end lost 1 base, and 16 bases lay between the germline ends. CDR1 is SEHNR, CDR2 FQNEAQ, per germline (reference sequence). The CDR3 consists of 16 residues. Here the CDR3 DNA reads TGTGCCAGCAGCTCTGCAGACAGAGTATATAACTATGGCTACACCTTC. Translated, it gives CASSSADRVYNYGYTF.

The J gene is TRBJ2-5, the V gene TRBV5-6, with 9 bases matching TRBD1. This CDR3 has 15 amino acids. Germline-derived CDR1 and CDR2 are SGHDT and YYEEEE. Trimming removed 0 bases from V and 4 bases from J; junction bases left unmatched: 4. The CDR3 is CASSLDRGLLETQYF. CDR3 DNA: TGTGCCAGCAGCTTGGACAGGGGGCTTTTAGAGACCCAGTACTTC.

In this sample, this clone turned up once. The chain joins TRBV5-4 to TRBJ2-2, with D perhaps TRBD1 or TRBD2 (5 bases each). This CDR3 is 14 amino acids long. Germline CDR1 is SGHNT and CDR2 is YYREEE (reference sequence). V lost 10 bases to trimming and J lost 6 bases, with 19 bases between them. The CDR3 DNA reads as TGTGCCGCCTCCGAGGGGTCTACAGCCGGGGAGCTGTTTTTT. Encoded protein: CAASEGSTAGELFF.

The chain couples TRBV7-3 to TRBJ1-1; D unclear. Deletions cut 4 bases from V and 1 base from J, with 10 bases between. This CDR3 spans 14 amino acids. The germline CDR1 and CDR2 sequences are SGHTA and FQGTGA. Here the CDR3 reads CASSSDAGNTEAFF. The CDR3 bases are TGTGCCAGCAGCTCCGACGCAGGGAACACTGAAGCTTTCTTT.

The gene calls are TRBV9 and TRBJ2-1; 11 bases fit TRBD2. In germline, CDR1 is SGDLS, CDR2 YYNGEE. The CDR3 runs 19 residues. After removal of 0 bases from V and 0 bases from J, the junction contained 8 bases not matched to a gene. The CDR3 region is CASSVGLAGGSSSYNEQFF. In DNA form, the CDR3 reads TGTGCCAGCAGCGTAGGCCTAGCGGGGGGCTCGAGCTCCTACAATGAGCAGTTCTTC. Based on the CDR3 plus reference TRBV9 and TRBJ2-1, the full variable domain is DSGVTQTPKHLITATGQRVTLRCSPRSGDLSVYWYQQSLDQGLQFLIQYYNGEERAKGNILERFSAQQFPDLHSELNLSSLELGDSALYFCASSVGLAGGSSSYNEQFFGPGTRLTVL.

The chain couples TRBV4-2 to TRBJ2-5, with D tentatively TRBD1 (6 bases). The CDR3 extends over 14 amino acids. The germline CDR1 and CDR2 sequences are LGHNA and YNFKEQ. The V gene lost 1 base and the J gene lost 3 bases, with 9 bases spanning the gap. The CDR3 coding sequence is TGTGCCAGCAGCCAAGGAGCAGGGGAAGAGACCCAGTACTTC. Protein: CASSQGAGEETQYF.

This chain uses TRBV11-2 with TRBJ1-2, with a tentative D call TRBD1 (5 bases). The CDR3 covers 15 residues. The V end lost 1 base, the J end lost 8 bases, and 17 bases lay between the germline ends. Per germline, CDR1 SGHAT and CDR2 FQNNGV. The DNA for the CDR3 is TGTGCCAGCAGCTTAGGGGGGGTCCCGGACGTCGGCTACACCTTC. Protein: CASSLGGVPDVGYTF.

The chain employs TRBV11-2 and TRBJ2-7, with 7 bases matching TRBD2. The CDR3 extends over 17 amino acids. From germline, CDR1 is SGHAT and CDR2 FQNNGV. Trimming took 3 bases from V and 7 from J; bases not matched to a gene: 18. The DNA of the CDR3 is TGTGCCAGCAGCTTCGGGGTGCAATGGGACGGGAGGATTGAGCAGTACTTC. Translated, it gives CASSFGVQWDGRIEQYF.

The V gene is TRBV6-5, the J gene TRBJ1-1; possibly TRBD1 for D (5 bases). This CDR3 is built from 14 residues. CDR1 is MNHEY, CDR2 SVGAGI, per germline. Trimming removed 7 bases at V and 0 bases at J, with 12 bases between. The CDR3 is CASMTAMMNTEAFF. In DNA form, the CDR3 reads TGTGCCAGCATGACAGCGATGATGAACACTGAAGCTTTCTTT.

This clone was observed a handful of times. This chain uses TRBV30 with TRBJ1-1; D may be TRBD1 (5 bases). Germline-derived CDR1 and CDR2 are GTSNPN and SVGIG (reference sequence). The CDR3 is 14 amino acids. The V end was cut by 1 base, the J end by 1 base, with 10 bases between. The CDR3 reads CAWSGDQGNTEAFF. In DNA, the CDR3 is TGTGCCTGGAGTGGGGACCAGGGGAACACTGAAGCTTTCTTT.

Turning to this clone: Its ends do not fully match the called genes, so a read error is possible. The V call is TRBV27, the J call TRBJ1-2; D uncertain. CDR3 length: 14 residues. CDR1 is MNHEY, CDR2 SMNVEV, per germline (reference sequence). CDR3 DNA: TGTGCCAGCAGTTTAAAGGCGGGCGGCTATGGCCACACCTTC. This sequence encodes CASSLKAGGYGHTF.

The rearrangement uses TRBV6-5 and TRBJ1-1; TRBD1 matches at 9 bases. The CDR3 runs to 13 residues. With 6 bases clipped from V and 5 bases from J, the junction kept 4 bases outside the gene matches. Germline CDR1 MNHEY, CDR2 SVGAGI. CDR3 amino acids: CASRSTGGTEAFF. DNA of the CDR3: TGTGCCAGCAGATCGACAGGGGGGACTGAAGCTTTCTTT.

This sequence joins TRBV14 and TRBJ1-2; possible D gene TRBD1, 6 bases. The CDR3 totals 15 residues. CDR1 is SGHDN and CDR2 is FVKESK in the germline V gene. V was cut by 1 base and J by 8 bases, with 17 bases left in between. CDR3 protein: CASSQALDRRRGYTF. The CDR3 nucleotides read TGTGCCAGCAGCCAAGCTCTGGACAGACGTCGCGGCTACACCTTC.

The V and J genes are TRBV6-6 and TRBJ1-6, with 9 bases matching TRBD1. Germline assignment: CDR1 MNHNY and CDR2 SVGAGI (reference sequence). V gave up 5 bases and J gave up 11 bases; unmatched junction bases: 10. This CDR3 has 15 residues. CDR3 sequence reads: CASSPGTGQYPPLHF. In nucleotides, the CDR3 is TGTGCCAGCAGTCCCGGGACAGGGCAGTACCCACCCCTCCACTTT.

The genes are TRBV27 and TRBJ1-2; 9 nucleotides match TRBD1. V lost 4 bases and J lost 4; bases outside the gene matches: 7. The germline gives CDR1 MNHEY, CDR2 SMNVEV (reference sequence). The CDR3 spans 15 residues. CDR3 sequence reads: CASSSAGTGLYGYTF. The CDR3, as DNA: TGTGCCAGCAGTTCCGCCGGGACAGGGCTCTATGGCTACACCTTC.

The V gene is TRBV7-2, the J gene TRBJ1-4, with 7 positions matching TRBD1. This CDR3 contains 15 residues. J gave up 5 bases and V 5 bases, and 8 bases lay outside the gene matches. The germline CDR1 and CDR2 sequences are SGHTA and FQGNSA. This chain's CDR3 is CASSRVAGGNEKLFF. DNA of the CDR3: TGTGCCAGCAGCCGAGTGGCAGGGGGGAATGAAAAACTGTTTTTT.

The rearrangement links TRBV6-1 to TRBJ2-1; D is unresolved. Germline-derived CDR1 and CDR2 are MNHNS and SASEGT. V lost 1 base and J lost 8, with 12 bases in between. This CDR3 comprises 14 residues. Written as DNA, the CDR3 is TGTGCCAGCAGTGAAGTGGGGATTATAGATGAGCAGTTCTTC. Its protein product is CASSEVGIIDEQFF.

V and J are TRBV6-1 and TRBJ1-2; D is ambiguous. Trimming removed 0 bases from V and 4 bases from J, with 6 bases in between. This CDR3 spans 13 amino acids. Germline V gene sequence: CDR1 MNHNS, CDR2 SASEGT. CDR3: CASSEAYGYGYTF. For the CDR3, the DNA is TGTGCCAGCAGTGAAGCGTACGGCTATGGCTACACCTTC.

This clone was observed a few times. This chain connects TRBV5-6 to TRBJ1-2; TRBD1 matches at 7 bases. CDR1 is SGHDT and CDR2 is YYEEEE in the germline V gene. V shed 3 bases and J 2 bases; nucleotides not matched to a gene: 7. The CDR3 is 15 amino acids. CDR3 protein: CASSYWTGQNYGYTF. The CDR3 coding sequence is TGTGCCAGCAGCTACTGGACAGGCCAAAACTATGGCTACACCTTC.

The chain is built from TRBV2 and TRBJ2-7, with 7 bases fitting TRBD1. Germline CDR1 reads SNHLY; CDR2 reads FYNNEI. The trim removed 6 bases at V and 2 bases at J, leaving 7 bases unmatched. The CDR3 loop spans 14 amino acids. The CDR3 DNA is TGTGCCAGCAGACCCGGGACAGCGGCCTACGAGCAGTACTTC. The encoded protein is CASRPGTAAYEQYF.

The rearrangement links TRBV9 to TRBJ2-3; D unclear. The CDR3 sequence is 16 residues long. The germline V and J ends were trimmed by 0 bases and 4 bases, with 15 bases remaining between them. The germline V gene encodes CDR1 SGDLS and CDR2 YYNGEE. CDR3 DNA sequence: TGTGCCAGCAGCGTAGGGGGTTTCCAGGTTCCAGATACGCAGTATTTT. It encodes CASSVGGFQVPDTQYF.

J is TRBJ1-2 and V is TRBV4-1; a weak D match, TRBD1 (5 bases). Germline CDR1 is MGHRA and CDR2 is YSYEKL. CDR3 length: 13 amino acids. V lost 1 base and J 5 bases, leaving 8 bases between the germline ends. The CDR3: CASSQAGGYGYTF. Written as DNA, the CDR3 is TGCGCCAGCAGCCAAGCGGGGGGATATGGCTACACCTTC.

The chain is built from TRBV6-5 and TRBJ1-1; D uncertain. Germline V gene sequence: CDR1 MNHEY, CDR2 SVGAGI. The V and J ends lost 2 bases and 10 bases respectively, with 11 bases between them. The CDR3 runs 12 residues. CDR3: CASSYGLLRAFF. As DNA, the CDR3 is TGTGCCAGCAGTTACGGGCTTTTGAGAGCTTTCTTT.

The sample holds one count of this clone. The rearrangement links TRBV6-1 to TRBJ1-5; perhaps TRBD1 as D (6 bases). CDR1 is MNHNS, CDR2 SASEGT, per germline. V lost 0 bases to trimming and J lost 12 bases, with 12 bases between them. CDR3 size: 13 residues. The CDR3 here is CASSEASQGLQHF. The CDR3 DNA reads as TGTGCCAGCAGTGAAGCTTCACAGGGTCTCCAGCATTTT.